One sample yielded the 9 T cell receptor beta chains listed below, sequenced in a study of cytomegalovirus exposure and HLA in healthy donors. Researchers ran the PCR with 60 Vbeta and 13 Jbeta primers. TCRdb keeps only in-frame clones here, not all; method: immunoSEQ multiplex PCR. The profile shows about 190,000 clones, approximately 80% of them singletons. The sequenced material came from PBMCs. These receptors originate from a woman aged 25-40 years in good health and CMV-seropositive.

The chain joins TRBV7-9 to TRBJ2-1, with D tentatively TRBD2 (6 bases). The germline CDR1 and CDR2 sequences are SEHNR and FQNEAQ (reference sequence). Trimming took off 5 bases at V and 5 bases at J, with 16 bases between the two ends. The CDR3 length is 15 residues. CDR3 residues: CASSQSGTRNNEQFF. The CDR3 DNA reads TGTGCCAGCAGCCAAAGTGGGACTCGAAACAATGAGCAGTTCTTC. The whole variable domain, filled in from reference TRBV7-9 and TRBJ2-1, reads DTGVSQNPRHKITKRGQNVTFRCDPISEHNRLYWYRQTLGQGPEFLTYFQNEAQLEKSRLLSDRFSAERPKGSFSTLEIQRTEQGDSAMYLCASSQSGTRNNEQFFGPGTRLTVL.

The V call is TRBV13, the J call TRBJ2-7; tentative D call: TRBD1 (7 bases). Deletions cut 3 bases from V and 7 bases from J, with 13 bases between. Germline CDR1 and CDR2: PRHDT and FYEKMQ (reference sequence). The CDR3 consists of 13 residues. CDR3 sequence (DNA): TGTGCCAGCAGCTTTGCAGGGGGAGGTGAGCAGTACTTC. Amino acids: CASSFAGGGEQYF.

The chain employs TRBV21-1 and TRBJ2-3; the table's TRBD1 call for D was not verified on the DNA. TRBV21-1 is designated a pseudogene. CDR3 size: 14 residues. The CDR3 sequence: CASSKDRQGATQYF. The CDR3 DNA follows: TGTGCCAGCAGCAAAGATAGGCAGGGGGCGACGCAGTATTTT.

The genes are TRBV7-6 and TRBJ2-2; possible D gene TRBD2, 6 bases. This CDR3 has 14 amino acids. The V gene's germline CDR1 is SGHVS and CDR2 FNYEAQ. V shed 5 bases and J shed 5 bases, with 12 bases lying between them. This CDR3 is CASSRDGGTGELFF. The CDR3 coding sequence is TGTGCCAGCAGCCGGGACGGAGGGACCGGGGAGCTGTTTTTT.

The chain couples TRBV2 to TRBJ1-5, with TRBD1 as a possible D gene (6 bases). V lost 7 bases and J 4 bases, leaving 8 bases between the germline ends. CDR1 is SNHLY, CDR2 FYNNEI, per germline. This CDR3 is 12 amino acids long. The CDR3 spells CASMGANQPQHF. The CDR3, as DNA: TGTGCCAGCATGGGGGCAAATCAGCCCCAGCATTTT.

This chain's CDR3 is CASSLMAYNEQFF. The CDR3 DNA reads as TGTGCCAGCAGTTTGATGGCTTACAATGAGCAGTTCTTC. The chain uses TRBV28 and TRBJ2-1; D unresolved. Germline CDR1 MDHEN, CDR2 SYDVKM. This CDR3 has 13 residues. Trimming cost V 3 bases and J 4 bases, with 7 bases left between them.

V and J are TRBV27 and TRBJ2-7, with a tentative D call TRBD1 (5 bases). The CDR3 is 12 residues long. Per the germline V gene, CDR1 is MNHEY and CDR2 is SMNVEV (reference sequence). Trimming removed 3 bases from V and 6 bases from J, with 9 bases in between. Here the CDR3 reads CASSLEGVEQYF. The CDR3 nucleotides read TGTGCCAGCAGTTTGGAAGGGGTCGAGCAGTACTTC.

The V gene is TRBV11-2, the J gene TRBJ2-7; 7 nucleotides align to TRBD1. Looked up from germline, CDR1 is SGHAT and CDR2 is FQNNGV. V lost 4 bases, J lost 3 bases, and 9 bases stayed unmatched. The CDR3 is 15 residues long. CDR3 sequence: CASSSEPGQLYEQYF. In DNA, the CDR3 is TGTGCCAGCAGCTCAGAACCGGGACAGCTCTACGAGCAGTACTTC.

The chain has TRBV10-3 and TRBJ1-4; D gene uncertain. The germline gives CDR1 ENHRY, CDR2 SYGVKD. With 0 bases removed from V and 0 bases from J, the gap between germline ends came to 5 bases. CDR3 size: 15 residues. The CDR3 spells CAISESGATNEKLFF. The CDR3 DNA reads as TGTGCCATCAGTGAGTCGGGCGCAACTAATGAAAAACTGTTTTTT.